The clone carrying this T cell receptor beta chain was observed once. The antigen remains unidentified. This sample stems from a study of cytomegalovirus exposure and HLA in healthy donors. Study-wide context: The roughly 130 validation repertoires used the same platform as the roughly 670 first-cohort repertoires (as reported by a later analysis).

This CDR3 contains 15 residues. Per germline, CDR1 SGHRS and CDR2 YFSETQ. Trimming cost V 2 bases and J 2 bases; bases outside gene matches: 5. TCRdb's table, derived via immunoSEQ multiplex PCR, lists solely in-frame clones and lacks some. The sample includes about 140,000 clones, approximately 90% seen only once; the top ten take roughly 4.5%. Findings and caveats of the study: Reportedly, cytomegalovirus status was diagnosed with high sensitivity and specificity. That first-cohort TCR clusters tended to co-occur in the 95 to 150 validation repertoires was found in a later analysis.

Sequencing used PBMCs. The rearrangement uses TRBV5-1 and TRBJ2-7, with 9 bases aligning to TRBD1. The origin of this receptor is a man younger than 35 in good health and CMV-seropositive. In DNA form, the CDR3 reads TGCGCCAGCAGCTTATCGGGACAGGGTCCCTACGAGCAGTACTTC. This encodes CASSLSGQGPYEQYF.